This T cell receptor beta chain emerged from a study of shared clonotypes between healthy human individuals. General study findings and limits: Estimated clonotype richness was generally higher in naive than memory subsets. Sequencing depth was predicted to influence how clonotypes are shared among donors. All-four-donor shared clonotypes had higher generation probabilities than non-shared clonotypes did.

TCRdb keeps only in-frame clones here, not all; method: immunoSEQ multiplex PCR. Of 2 million to 3 million clones in the sample, roughly nine tenths were seen once. All donors were Caucasian adults living in Nashville, Tennessee. A word on this clone: Its antigen is still unknown.

The specimen sequenced was naive CD4+ T cells sorted from blood. Subset here: CD45RA+ positively selected. This clonotype was sampled from a man aged 18 to 30 in good health.

For the CDR3, the DNA is TGCAGCGTTGAAGGGACTAGCGGGGGGAAGGCCGGGGAGCTGTTTTTT. Translation: CSVEGTSGGKAGELFF. V and J are TRBV29-1 and TRBJ2-2; TRBD2 matches at 14 bases. This CDR3 spans 16 amino acids. The junction had 4 bases not matched to a gene; V was cut back by 1 base and J by 6 bases. CDR1 is SQVTM and CDR2 is ANQGSEA in the germline V gene.